One and the same sample provided the 32 T cell receptor beta chains below, sequenced in a study of cytomegalovirus exposure and HLA in healthy donors. In the PCR, 60 Vbeta and 13 Jbeta primers were used. Libraries were prepared by immunoSEQ multiplex PCR; TCRdb keeps only in-frame clonotypes and omits some of them. The sample has some 130,000 clones; almost 80% are singletons. Sequencing was carried out using PBMCs. The source is a female donor in good health and CMV-seronegative.

The V and J genes are TRBV5-1 and TRBJ2-3; 12 bases are a match to TRBD2. The germline gives CDR1 SGHRS, CDR2 YFSETQ. This CDR3 region has 15 residues. The J segment lost 4 bases and the V segment lost 0 bases, leaving 0 bases of the junction unmatched. CDR3 protein: CASSLGLAGADTQYF. CDR3 nucleotide sequence: TGCGCCAGCAGCTTGGGACTAGCGGGAGCAGATACGCAGTATTTT.

This clone was observed a single time. The rearrangement joins TRBV4-3 to TRBJ2-5, with 7 bases lining up with TRBD2. Per germline, CDR1 LGHNA and CDR2 YSLEER. V was pared by 0 bases and J by 3 bases, with 4 bases of the junction left unmatched. This CDR3 has 15 residues. CDR3 in amino acids: CASSQEVLAKETQYF. CDR3 DNA sequence: TGCGCCAGCAGCCAAGAAGTACTAGCGAAAGAGACCCAGTACTTC.

V and J are TRBV29-1 and TRBJ2-1; 9 nucleotides agree with TRBD2. The CDR3 extends over 15 amino acids. CDR1 SQVTM and CDR2 ANQGSEA come from the germline V gene. V was pared by 0 bases and J by 7 bases, with 7 bases of the junction left unmatched. CDR3: CSVEEGAGGGNEQFF. CDR3 DNA: TGCAGCGTTGAAGAGGGTGCGGGAGGGGGGAATGAGCAGTTCTTC.

Only one count was recorded for this clone. The chain combines TRBV4-3 with TRBJ1-2; D is unresolved. This CDR3 is built from 15 residues. Looked up from germline, CDR1 is LGHNA and CDR2 is YSLEER. The V and J ends lost 0 bases and 8 bases respectively, with 16 bases between them. CDR3 in amino acids: CASSQEYPAGGGYTF. The CDR3 nucleotides read TGCGCCAGCAGCCAAGAGTACCCGGCAGGCGGGGGCTACACCTTC.

This clone was detected only once. J is TRBJ2-1 and V is TRBV27; 8 bases fit TRBD1. V was clipped by 5 bases and J by 5 bases; unmatched bases: 14. This CDR3 region has 17 residues. The V gene's germline CDR1 is MNHEY and CDR2 SMNVEV (reference sequence). CDR3 sequence (DNA): TGTGCCAGCAGTCCAGCCCCTAGGACAGGGTTGAACAATGAGCAGTTCTTC. Translating gives CASSPAPRTGLNNEQFF.

The V and J genes are TRBV7-8 and TRBJ2-3; the match to TRBD2 covers 7 bases. The length of the CDR3 is 15 residues. V trimming: 1 base; J trimming: 5 bases; junction bases outside the gene matches: 6. CDR1 SGHVS and CDR2 FQNEAQ come from the germline V gene. The CDR3 protein is CASSLVAGAEDTQYF. The DNA for the CDR3 is TGTGCCAGCAGCTTAGTTGCGGGAGCGGAAGATACGCAGTATTTT.

The chain uses TRBV19 and TRBJ2-1, with TRBD2 matching over 9 bases. CDR3 length: 16 amino acids. Germline lookup yields CDR1 LNHDA and CDR2 SQIVND (reference sequence). Unmatched junction bases numbered 7, after V lost 1 base and J lost 6 bases. CDR3 in DNA: TGTGCCAGTAGTATAGGGGTCCGTAGCGGGAGCAATGAGCAGTTCTTC. Its translation is CASSIGVRSGSNEQFF.

The chain couples TRBV2 to TRBJ2-7; 7 nucleotides match TRBD2. The CDR3 covers 14 residues. Trimming cost V 2 bases and J 5 bases; bases outside gene matches: 6. Germline CDR1 SNHLY, CDR2 FYNNEI. The CDR3 bases are TGTGCCAGCAGTGAAACTCGACTAGCCCACGAGCAGTACTTC. Amino acid sequence: CASSETRLAHEQYF.

The table lists this clone with a few counts. The V and J genes are TRBV7-7 and TRBJ2-7, with 8 bases fitting TRBD1. Per the germline V gene, CDR1 is SSHAT and CDR2 is FNYEAQ (reference sequence). Trimming at V came to 5 bases and at J to 3 bases, leaving 3 bases not matched to a gene. The CDR3 runs 13 residues. CDR3 in amino acids: CASSPGQGYEQYF. CDR3 in DNA: TGTGCCAGCAGCCCTGGACAGGGCTACGAGCAGTACTTC.

The chain uses TRBV29-1 and TRBJ1-3; the D gene is possibly TRBD1 (5 bases). The CDR3 loop spans 13 amino acids. Germline CDR1 reads SQVTM; CDR2 reads ANQGSEA. V was cut by 7 bases and J by 0 bases, with 10 bases left in between. CDR3 nucleotides: TGCAGCGCCGCGGGACGCTCTGGAAACACCATATATTTT. It translates to CSAAGRSGNTIYF.

This clone occurred once. The V gene is TRBV5-1, the J gene TRBJ1-1, with 7 bases matching TRBD1. Germline CDR1 reads SGHRS; CDR2 reads YFSETQ. The CDR3 runs 14 residues. The J segment lost 2 bases and the V segment lost 3 bases, leaving 4 bases of the junction unmatched. Written as DNA, the CDR3 is TGCGCCAGCAGCTCGGGACAGCAAAACACTGAAGCTTTCTTT. It yields the protein CASSSGQQNTEAFF.

This rearrangement joins TRBV6-4 to TRBJ1-1; weak D call: TRBD1 (6 bases). With 6 bases removed from V and 0 bases from J, the gap between germline ends came to 8 bases. CDR3 length equals 13 residues. The germline CDR1 and CDR2 sequences are MRHNA and SNTAGT. The CDR3 nucleotides are TGTGCCAGCAGAGAGGGGGTGAACACTGAAGCTTTCTTT. Amino acid sequence: CASREGVNTEAFF.

The J gene is TRBJ2-7, the V gene TRBV5-1; TRBD1 might be the D (6 bases). CDR1 SGHRS and CDR2 YFSETQ come from the germline V gene. Trimming removed 1 base from V and 2 bases from J, with 10 bases in between. This CDR3 is built from 14 residues. The CDR3 region is CASSLLQGTYEQYF. In DNA form, the CDR3 reads TGCGCCAGCAGCTTGCTACAGGGAACCTACGAGCAGTACTTC.

The rearrangement links TRBV2 to TRBJ1-1; 8 bases map to TRBD1. Germline CDR1 and CDR2: SNHLY and FYNNEI. The CDR3 has 15 residues. V shed 7 bases, J shed 1 base, and the junction held 8 bases outside the gene matches. The CDR3 protein is CASTGRDRKNTEAFF. Here the CDR3 DNA reads TGTGCCAGCACCGGCCGGGACAGGAAGAACACTGAAGCTTTCTTT.

This rearrangement joins TRBV23-1 to TRBJ2-1; no reliable D call. TRBV23-1 is annotated as an ORF whose role is uncertain. This CDR3 spans 13 amino acids. The V end lost 2 bases, the J end lost 5 bases, and 7 bases lay between the germline ends. CDR3 in DNA: TGCGCCAGCAGTCAAGGCAGGAACAATGAGCAGTTCTTC. It encodes CASSQGRNNEQFF.

The genes are TRBV15 and TRBJ2-3; D perhaps matches TRBD2 (5 bases). V dropped 5 bases and J dropped 1 base, with 16 bases sitting between them. Germline V gives CDR1 LNHNV, CDR2 YYDKDF (reference sequence). The CDR3 is 16 amino acids. The CDR3 here is CATSSARLAGTDTQYF. CDR3 bases: TGTGCCACCAGCTCGGCTCGGCTAGCCGGCACAGATACGCAGTATTTT.

The V gene is TRBV11-3, the J gene TRBJ1-1, with TRBD1 as a possible D gene (6 bases). The length of the CDR3 is 14 residues. Germline lookup yields CDR1 SGHNT and CDR2 YENEEA. V was clipped by 1 base and J by 1 base, with 7 bases between them. The CDR3, as DNA: TGTGCCAGCAGCTTAGGCAGGGGGAACACTGAAGCTTTCTTT. Translated, it gives CASSLGRGNTEAFF.

The chain uses TRBV18 and TRBJ1-5; a possible D gene is TRBD1 (6 bases). The V gene's germline CDR1 is KGHSH and CDR2 LQKENI. This CDR3 is built from 13 residues. V was cut by 8 bases and J by 3 bases, with 11 bases left in between. This CDR3 reads CASTRDTNQPQHF. Here the CDR3 DNA reads TGTGCCAGCACCCGGGACACCAATCAGCCCCAGCATTTT.

About this clone itself: Its ends do not fully match the called genes, so a read error is possible. The same CDR3 can be traced to other DNA sequences in this sample. V is TRBV28 and J is TRBJ2-7, with 8 bases aligning to TRBD1. Germline V gene sequence: CDR1 MDHEN, CDR2 SYDVKM. The CDR3 consists of 16 residues. CDR3 nucleotide sequence: TGCGCCAGCAGGTATAGCCGGGACAGGTTCTCCTACGAGCAGTACTTC. This encodes CASRYSRDRFSYEQYF.

The chain has TRBV7-2 and TRBJ2-2, with D unresolved. Germline CDR1 SGHTA, CDR2 FQGNSA. The CDR3 extends over 14 amino acids. V was clipped by 2 bases and J by 1 base, with 5 bases between them. CDR3 DNA sequence: TGTGCCAGCAGCTTATACGGGAACACCGGGGAGCTGTTTTTT. Its translation: CASSLYGNTGELFF.

The gene calls are TRBV11-2 and TRBJ2-7; 11 nucleotides match TRBD2. The CDR3 totals 14 residues. V was clipped by 7 bases and J by 2 bases; unmatched bases: 4. The germline V gene has CDR1 SGHAT and CDR2 FQNNGV. This CDR3 reads CASKTSGVTYEQYF. The CDR3, as DNA: TGTGCCAGCAAGACTAGCGGGGTAACCTACGAGCAGTACTTC.

The rearrangement uses TRBV10-3 and TRBJ2-3; TRBD1 matches 7 bases. Per germline, CDR1 ENHRY and CDR2 SYGVKD. The CDR3 length is 15 residues. V trimming: 2 bases; J trimming: 5 bases; junction bases outside the gene matches: 7. The CDR3 DNA sequence: TGTGCCATCAGTGAGAGGGGGACAGCTGAAGATACGCAGTATTTT. Translating gives CAISERGTAEDTQYF.

The sample holds one count of this clone. This chain uses TRBV6-4 with TRBJ2-1, with D maybe TRBD1 (5 bases). The CDR3 covers 14 residues. Germline V gene data show CDR1 as MRHNA and CDR2 as SNTAGT. The germline V and J ends were trimmed by 6 bases and 4 bases, with 13 bases remaining between them. In DNA form, the CDR3 reads TGTGCCAGCAGCGCCAATCAGGGATACAATGAGCAGTTCTTC. Translated, it gives CASSANQGYNEQFF.

V and J are TRBV5-1 and TRBJ2-7; 10 positions match TRBD2. Trimming cost V 2 bases and J 4 bases; bases outside gene matches: 6. This CDR3 is built from 15 residues. Germline V gene data show CDR1 as SGHRS and CDR2 as YFSETQ. The CDR3 spells CASSLNSGRLYEQYF. CDR3 nucleotide sequence: TGCGCCAGCAGCTTAAATAGCGGGAGGTTGTACGAGCAGTACTTC.

This clone turned up a few times. The chain recombines TRBV18 with TRBJ2-7; 10 bases are shared with TRBD1. The CDR3 has 15 amino acids. Germline CDR1 KGHSH, CDR2 LQKENI. The junction had 4 bases not matched to a gene; V was cut back by 3 bases and J by 2 bases. The DNA for the CDR3 is TGTGCCAGCTCACCTGTAGGACAGGGGGCCTACGAGCAGTACTTC. It codes for CASSPVGQGAYEQYF.

The chain recombines TRBV9 with TRBJ1-2; a weak D match, TRBD1 (5 bases). V lost 0 bases, J lost 2 bases, and 8 bases lay in between. There are 14 residues in the CDR3. CDR1 is SGDLS and CDR2 is YYNGEE in the germline V gene. The CDR3 region is CASSVGGSNYGYTF. In nucleotides, the CDR3 is TGTGCCAGCAGCGTAGGGGGCTCCAACTATGGCTACACCTTC.

The V gene is TRBV6-1, the J gene TRBJ1-2; 9 bases line up with TRBD1. Germline lookup yields CDR1 MNHNS and CDR2 SASEGT. The CDR3 extends over 18 amino acids. The V and J ends lost 2 bases and 2 bases, in that order; junction bases with no gene match: 12. CDR3 DNA: TGTGCCAGCAGTGAAATGAAACAGGGGGCGCTTTTAAACTATGGCTACACCTTC. It yields the protein CASSEMKQGALLNYGYTF.

This clone was seen a single time. The chain joins TRBV9 to TRBJ1-2; the D gene is possibly TRBD1 (6 bases). This CDR3 has 13 amino acids. Germline assignment: CDR1 SGDLS and CDR2 YYNGEE. V was trimmed by 4 bases and J by 2 bases, leaving 9 bases between them. CDR3 coding DNA: TGTGCCAGCAGCTACGACAGGAACTATGGCTACACCTTC. It is translated as CASSYDRNYGYTF. Based on the CDR3 plus reference TRBV9 and TRBJ1-2, the full variable domain is DSGVTQTPKHLITATGQRVTLRCSPRSGDLSVYWYQQSLDQGLQFLIQYYNGEERAKGNILERFSAQQFPDLHSELNLSSLELGDSALYFCASSYDRNYGYTFGSGTRLTVV.

This clone has just one count. The chain couples TRBV25-1 to TRBJ2-3, with TRBD2 matching 9 bases. J lost 2 bases, V lost 2 bases, and 11 bases had no gene match. This CDR3 comprises 18 residues. Germline CDR1 reads MGHDK; CDR2 reads SYGVNS. CDR3 nucleotide sequence: TGTGCCAGCAGTGAACGGGAACTAGCGGGTTCTGACACAGATACGCAGTATTTT. This encodes CASSERELAGSDTDTQYF.

The chain is built from TRBV7-2 and TRBJ2-7; possible D gene TRBD2, 5 bases. The V gene's germline CDR1 is SGHTA and CDR2 FQGNSA. The ends were cut back, 1 base at V and 0 bases at J, with 13 bases in the middle. The CDR3 contains 16 residues. The CDR3 sequence is CASSLGRPPSSYEQYF. The DNA of the CDR3 is TGTGCCAGCAGCTTAGGGAGGCCGCCGAGCTCCTACGAGCAGTACTTC.

The rearrangement joins TRBV9 to TRBJ1-1; 7 bases line up with TRBD1. The CDR3 totals 16 residues. J gave up 1 base and V 3 bases, and 9 bases lay outside the gene matches. Per the germline V gene, CDR1 is SGDLS and CDR2 is YYNGEE. Here the CDR3 DNA reads TGTGCCAGCAGCGAGCAAGGGACAGCCTCGAACACTGAAGCTTTCTTT. Its protein is CASSEQGTASNTEAFF.

This chain joins TRBV19 and TRBJ2-7; the match to TRBD1 covers 11 bases. The V segment lost 5 bases and the J segment 0 bases; nucleotides outside the gene matches: 15. CDR1 and CDR2 from the germline V gene are LNHDA and SQIVND (reference sequence). The CDR3 has 19 amino acids. CDR3 bases: TGTGCCAGTAGTTACCTCCGGACAGGGGGCTACATCGACTCCTACGAGCAGTACTTC. It encodes CASSYLRTGGYIDSYEQYF.